The sample holds a few counts of the clone carrying this TCR beta chain. Its antigen is unidentified. These data come from a study of CD8 T cells in ankylosing spondylitis. General study findings and limits: What seemed typical of ankylosing spondylitis blood was a TCR beta motif built from about eight highly homologous variants.

The authors made TCR beta libraries by quantitative 5'-RACE with molecular barcodes. One entry per CDR3 protein, called by TCRdb with MiXCR from the 5' RACE reads. Among 700,000 to 850,000 distinct CDR3 sequences listed, over 9.5% were seen once. V dropped 7 bases and J dropped 1 base, with 16 bases sitting between them. CDR1 is SQVTM and CDR2 is ANQGSEA in the germline V gene. The CDR3 sequence is 14 residues long. The gene calls are TRBV29-1 and TRBJ1-1; a weak D match, TRBD1 (5 bases). The receptor was isolated from a male donor with ankylosing spondylitis. Input material: blood, either unsorted or a sorted T cell fraction (not recorded which). CDR3 residues: CSAPKVGENTEAFF. The CDR3 nucleotides read TGCAGCGCCCCGAAGGTGGGGGAGAACACTGAAGCTTTCTTT.